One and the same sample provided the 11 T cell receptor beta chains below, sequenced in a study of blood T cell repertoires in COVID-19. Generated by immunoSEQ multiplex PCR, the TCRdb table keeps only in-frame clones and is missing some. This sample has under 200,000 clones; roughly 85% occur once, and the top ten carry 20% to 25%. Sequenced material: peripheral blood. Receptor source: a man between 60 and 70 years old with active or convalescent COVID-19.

The CDR3 sequence: CASSFEPPTGSSYNSPLHF. CDR3 bases: TGTGCCAGCAGTTTCGAACCCCCAACAGGGAGCTCCTATAATTCACCCCTCCACTTT. The V gene is TRBV27, the J gene TRBJ1-6; tentatively, D is TRBD1 (6 bases). CDR3 length: 19 amino acids. CDR1 is MNHEY, CDR2 SMNVEV, per germline (reference sequence). Trimming removed 3 bases from V and 0 bases from J, with 18 bases in between.

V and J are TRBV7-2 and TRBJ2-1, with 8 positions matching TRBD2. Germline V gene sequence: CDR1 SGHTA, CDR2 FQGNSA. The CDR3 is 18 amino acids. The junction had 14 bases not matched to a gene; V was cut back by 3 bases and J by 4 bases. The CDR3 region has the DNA TGTGCCAGCAGCTTTTGGAGCGGGGGAGTCCGGCGGTACAATGAGCAGTTCTTC. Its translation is CASSFWSGGVRRYNEQFF.

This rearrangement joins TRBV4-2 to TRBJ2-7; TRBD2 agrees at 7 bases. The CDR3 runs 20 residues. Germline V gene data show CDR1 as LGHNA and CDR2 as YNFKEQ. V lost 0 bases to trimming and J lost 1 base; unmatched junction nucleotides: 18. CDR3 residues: CASSQEGYSGRTTVSYEQYF. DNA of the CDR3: TGTGCCAGCAGCCAAGAGGGGTATAGCGGGCGGACCACGGTTTCCTACGAGCAGTACTTC.

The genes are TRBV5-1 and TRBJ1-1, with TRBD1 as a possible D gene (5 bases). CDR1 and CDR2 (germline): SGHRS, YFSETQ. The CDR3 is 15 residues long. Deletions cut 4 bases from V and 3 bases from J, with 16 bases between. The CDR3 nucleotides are TGCGCCAGCAGCGGGGCGGTTGGGCCAGACACTGAAGCTTTCTTT. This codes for CASSGAVGPDTEAFF.

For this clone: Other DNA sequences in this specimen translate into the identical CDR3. Written as DNA, the CDR3 is TGTGCCAGCAGCGGGACAGGGGATCAGCCCCAGCATTTT. This translates into CASSGTGDQPQHF. The chain links TRBV2 to TRBJ1-5; 10 bases map to TRBD1. This CDR3 comprises 13 residues. CDR1 is SNHLY and CDR2 is FYNNEI in the germline V gene. V dropped 6 bases and J dropped 5; count of bases not matched to a gene: 1.

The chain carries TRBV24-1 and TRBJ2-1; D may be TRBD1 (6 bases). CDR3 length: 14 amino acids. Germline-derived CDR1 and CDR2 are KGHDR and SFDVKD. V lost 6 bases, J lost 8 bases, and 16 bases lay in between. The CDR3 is CATSPTGTLHEQFF. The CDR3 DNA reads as TGTGCCACCAGTCCAACAGGGACCCTTCATGAGCAGTTCTTC.

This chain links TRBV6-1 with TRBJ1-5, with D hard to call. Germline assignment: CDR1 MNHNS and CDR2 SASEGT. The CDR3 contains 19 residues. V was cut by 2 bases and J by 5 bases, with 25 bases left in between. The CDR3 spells CASSEMVGLAVRRDQPQHF. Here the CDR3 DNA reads TGTGCCAGCAGTGAAATGGTCGGTCTGGCGGTTCGGAGGGATCAGCCCCAGCATTTT.

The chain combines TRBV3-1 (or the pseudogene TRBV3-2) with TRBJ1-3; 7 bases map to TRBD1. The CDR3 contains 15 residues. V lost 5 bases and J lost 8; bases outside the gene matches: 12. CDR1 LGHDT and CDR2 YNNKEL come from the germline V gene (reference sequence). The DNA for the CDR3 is TGTGCCAGCAGCTTCGGAGGGGGCGCCCCTGACACCATATATTTT. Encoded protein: CASSFGGGAPDTIYF.

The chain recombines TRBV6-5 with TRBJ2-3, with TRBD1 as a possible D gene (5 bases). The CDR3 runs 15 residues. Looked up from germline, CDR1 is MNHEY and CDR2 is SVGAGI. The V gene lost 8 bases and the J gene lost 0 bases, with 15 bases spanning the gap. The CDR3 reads CASCLQVASTDTQYF. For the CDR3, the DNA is TGTGCCAGCTGCCTACAGGTCGCTAGCACAGATACGCAGTATTTT.

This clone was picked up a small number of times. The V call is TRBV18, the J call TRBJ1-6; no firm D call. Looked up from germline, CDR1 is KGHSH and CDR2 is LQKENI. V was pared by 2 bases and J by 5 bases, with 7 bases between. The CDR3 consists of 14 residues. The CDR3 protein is CASSPSGDNSPLHF. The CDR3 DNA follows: TGTGCCAGCTCACCATCTGGAGATAATTCACCCCTCCACTTT.

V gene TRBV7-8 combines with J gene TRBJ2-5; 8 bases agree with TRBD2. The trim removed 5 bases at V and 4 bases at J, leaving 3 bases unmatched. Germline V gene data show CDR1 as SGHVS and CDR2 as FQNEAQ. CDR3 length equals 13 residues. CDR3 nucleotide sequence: TGTGCCAGCAGCACCGGGAGGGGAGAGACCCAGTACTTC. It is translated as CASSTGRGETQYF.